The following is a T cell receptor (beta chain) sequence with its context. Germline loops: CDR1 SGHTA, CDR2 FQGNSA. The V segment lost 4 bases and the J segment 4 bases; nucleotides outside the gene matches: 4. The CDR3 has 14 residues. The data stem from a study of PD-1 blockade in classical Hodgkin lymphoma. The method was immunoSEQ multiplex PCR; TCRdb's version includes in-frame clones alone and lacks a portion of them. The repertoire consists of 20,000 to 25,000 clones, with roughly 80% occurring once and the leading ten covering 2.5% to 3.5%. Time point meaning: cycle 4 day 1 (C4D1), after more than five weeks of nivolumab. Each patient relapsed following autologous stem cell transplantation, and prior brentuximab vedotin exposure differed. Negative selection with magnetic separation was used to purify CD4+ T cells from thawed PBMCs.

The material sequenced was CD4+ T cells from blood, taken before the fourth cycle of nivolumab. This receptor was taken from a human donor with classical Hodgkin lymphoma. This chain uses TRBV7-2 with TRBJ1-2; 9 bases align to TRBD1. This CDR3 is CASSSGTGTYGYTF. In DNA form, the CDR3 reads TGTGCCAGCAGCTCCGGGACAGGGACCTATGGCTACACCTTC.